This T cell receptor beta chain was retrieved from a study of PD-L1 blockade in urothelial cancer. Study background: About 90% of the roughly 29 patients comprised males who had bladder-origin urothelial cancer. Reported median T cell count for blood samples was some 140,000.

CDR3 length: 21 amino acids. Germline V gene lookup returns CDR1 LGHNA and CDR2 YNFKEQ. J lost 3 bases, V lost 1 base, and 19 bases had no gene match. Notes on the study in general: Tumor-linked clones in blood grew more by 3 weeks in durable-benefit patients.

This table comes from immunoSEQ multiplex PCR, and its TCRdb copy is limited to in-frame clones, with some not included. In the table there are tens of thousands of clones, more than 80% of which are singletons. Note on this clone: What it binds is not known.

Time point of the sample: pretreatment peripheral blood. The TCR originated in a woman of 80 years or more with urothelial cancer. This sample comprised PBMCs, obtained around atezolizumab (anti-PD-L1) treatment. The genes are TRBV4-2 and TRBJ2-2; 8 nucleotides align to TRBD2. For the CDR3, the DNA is TGTGCCAGCAGCCAAGGCCCCACCGTGTGGCGGGAGGATTCGGACACCGGGGAGCTGTTTTTT. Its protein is CASSQGPTVWREDSDTGELFF.